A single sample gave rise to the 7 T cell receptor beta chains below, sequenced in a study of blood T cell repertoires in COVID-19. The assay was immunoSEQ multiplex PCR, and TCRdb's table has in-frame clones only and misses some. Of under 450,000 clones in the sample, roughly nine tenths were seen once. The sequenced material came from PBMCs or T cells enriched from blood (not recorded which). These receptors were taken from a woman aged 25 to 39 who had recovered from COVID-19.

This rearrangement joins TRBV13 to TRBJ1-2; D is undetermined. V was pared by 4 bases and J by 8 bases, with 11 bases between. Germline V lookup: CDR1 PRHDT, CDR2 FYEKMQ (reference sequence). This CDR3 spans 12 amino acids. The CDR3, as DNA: TGTGCCAGCAGCTCCGCGGGGTTGGGCTACACCTTC. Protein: CASSSAGLGYTF.

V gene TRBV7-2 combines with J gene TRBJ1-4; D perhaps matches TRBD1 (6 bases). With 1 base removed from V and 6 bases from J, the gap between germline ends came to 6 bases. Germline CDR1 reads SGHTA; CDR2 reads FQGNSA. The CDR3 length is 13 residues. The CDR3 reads CASSLDRDEKLFF. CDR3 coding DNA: TGTGCCAGCAGCTTAGACAGGGATGAAAAACTGTTTTTT.

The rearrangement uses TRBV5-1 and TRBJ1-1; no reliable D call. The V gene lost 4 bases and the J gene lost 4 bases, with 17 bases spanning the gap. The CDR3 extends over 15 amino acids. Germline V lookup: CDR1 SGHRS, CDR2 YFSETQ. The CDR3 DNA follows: TGCGCCAGCAGCAAGACAACCTCCACCGGCACTGAAGCTTTCTTT. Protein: CASSKTTSTGTEAFF.

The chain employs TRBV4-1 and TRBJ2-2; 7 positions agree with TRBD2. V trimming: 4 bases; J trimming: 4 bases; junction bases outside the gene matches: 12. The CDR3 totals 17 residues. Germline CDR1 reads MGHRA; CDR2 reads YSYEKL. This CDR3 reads CASSLVRGGGSTGELFF. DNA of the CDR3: TGCGCCAGCAGCCTAGTGCGCGGGGGAGGGAGCACCGGGGAGCTGTTTTTT.

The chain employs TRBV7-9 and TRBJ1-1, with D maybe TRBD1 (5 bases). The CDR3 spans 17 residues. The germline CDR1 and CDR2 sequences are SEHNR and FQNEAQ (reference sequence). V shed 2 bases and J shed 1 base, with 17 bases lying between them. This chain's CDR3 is CASSLQPMGGKNTEAFF. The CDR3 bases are TGTGCCAGCAGCTTACAACCTATGGGGGGAAAGAACACTGAAGCTTTCTTT.

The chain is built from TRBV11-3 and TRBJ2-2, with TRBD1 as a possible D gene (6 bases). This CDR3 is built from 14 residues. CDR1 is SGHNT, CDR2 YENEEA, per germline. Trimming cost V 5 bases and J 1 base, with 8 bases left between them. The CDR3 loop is CASSMGQNTGELFF. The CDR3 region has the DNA TGTGCCAGCAGCATGGGACAGAACACCGGGGAGCTGTTTTTT. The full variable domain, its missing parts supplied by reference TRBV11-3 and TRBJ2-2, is EAGVVQSPRYKIIEKKQPVAFWCNPISGHNTLYWYLQNLGQGPELLIRYENEEAVDDSQLPKDRFSAERLKGVDSTLKIQPAELGDSAVYLCASSMGQNTGELFFGEGSRLTVL.

CDR3 in amino acids: CASTTGGVYNEQFF. The DNA for the CDR3 is TGTGCCAGCACCACGGGAGGGGTATACAATGAGCAGTTCTTC. The chain combines TRBV6-5 with TRBJ2-1, with 8 bases fitting TRBD2. In germline, CDR1 is MNHEY, CDR2 SVGAGI. With 7 bases clipped from V and 4 bases from J, the junction kept 6 bases outside the gene matches. The CDR3 spans 14 residues.